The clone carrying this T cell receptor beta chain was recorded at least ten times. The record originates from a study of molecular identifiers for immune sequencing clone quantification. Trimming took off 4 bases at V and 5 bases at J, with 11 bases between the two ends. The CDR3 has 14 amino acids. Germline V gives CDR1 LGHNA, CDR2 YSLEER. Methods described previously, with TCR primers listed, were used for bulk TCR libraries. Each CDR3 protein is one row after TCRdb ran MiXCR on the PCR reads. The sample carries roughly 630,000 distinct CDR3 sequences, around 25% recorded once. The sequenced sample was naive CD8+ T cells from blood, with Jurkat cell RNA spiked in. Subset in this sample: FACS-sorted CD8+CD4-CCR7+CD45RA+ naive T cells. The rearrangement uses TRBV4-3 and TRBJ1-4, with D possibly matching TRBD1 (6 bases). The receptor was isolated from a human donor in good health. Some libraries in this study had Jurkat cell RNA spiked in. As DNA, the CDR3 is TGCGCCAGCAGCCCAGAAGACAGGAATGAAAAACTGTTTTTT. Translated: CASSPEDRNEKLFF.